The rows below give T cell receptor beta chains drawn from one sample of a study of blood T cell repertoires in COVID-19. Method: immunoSEQ multiplex PCR; TCRdb's copy keeps in-frame clones and lacks some. The sample includes under 300,000 clones, around nine tenths of them seen just once. Sequences were obtained from peripheral blood. Receptors were obtained from a woman between 40 and 50 years old who had recovered from COVID-19. Each CDR3 is given with its conserved first and last residue. D genes are given only for firm matches.

j_call | d_call | v_call | cdr3_length | cdr3_nt | cdr3_aa
TRBJ2-7 | TRBD2 | TRBV6-2/TRBV6-3 | 14 | TGTGCCAGCAGTAGCGGGGGATACTCCTACGAGCAGTACTTC | CASSSGGYSYEQYF
TRBJ2-7 | . | TRBV12-2 | 16 | TGTGCAAGTCGCTTAGTTTCGGCTGTCAGGACCTACGAGCAGTACTTC | CASRLVSAVRTYEQYF
TRBJ2-1 | TRBD2 | TRBV27 | 14 | TGTGCCAGCAGTCGCCCAGCGGGGGTCGATGAGCAGTTCTTC | CASSRPAGVDEQFF
TRBJ2-2 | . | TRBV28 | 15 | TGTGCCAGCATTAGTAGGCAGGGGAACACCGGGGAGCTGTTTTTT | CASISRQGNTGELFF
TRBJ1-2 | . | TRBV18 | 13 | TGTGCCAGCTCGAAAGAATTAGACTATGGCTACACCTTC | CASSKELDYGYTF
TRBJ2-7 | . | TRBV19 | 14 | TGTGCCAGTAGTATAGGGGCCGCCTCCTACGAGCAGTACTTC | CASSIGAASYEQYF
TRBJ2-7 | TRBD1 | TRBV15 | 17 | TGTGCCACCAGCACAAACAGGGGCACACAGATTCGTACCGAGCAGTACTTC | CATSTNRGTQIRTEQYF
TRBJ2-6 | TRBD2 | TRBV11-3 | 18 | TGTGCCAGCAGCCTCCGGACTAGCGGGGAAACTGGGGCCAACGTCCTGACTTTC | CASSLRTSGETGANVLTF
TRBJ1-2 | . | TRBV28 | 12 | TGTGCCAGCAGTTCACCGAGCTATGGCTACACCTTC | CASSSPSYGYTF
TRBJ1-6 | TRBD1 | TRBV6-5 | 15 | TGTGCCAGCACCGACGGGACAGGGGACAATTCACCCCTCCACTTT | CASTDGTGDNSPLHF
TRBJ2-2 | . | TRBV7-3 | 16 | TGTGCCAGCAGCTTACGCGGACAGAGTAACACCGGGGAGCTGTTTTTT | CASSLRGQSNTGELFF